A single sample gave rise to the 20 T cell receptor beta chains below, sequenced in a study of blood T cell repertoires in COVID-19. Repertoires were generated with immunoSEQ multiplex PCR, while TCRdb's copy carries only in-frame clones and drops some. This sample has about 110,000 clones, with approximately 88% found just once. The sequenced sample was peripheral blood. These receptors originate from a man aged 50-60 years with active or convalescent COVID-19.

On this clone itself: Other DNA sequences from this sample encode an identical CDR3 as well. CDR3 DNA sequence: TGTGCCAGCAGCTTAGGACAGAACACCGGGGAGCTGTTTTTT. This encodes CASSLGQNTGELFF. This chain joins TRBV11-3 and TRBJ2-2; D is unclear. From germline, CDR1 is SGHNT and CDR2 YENEEA. V was shortened by 1 base and J by 1 base, with 4 bases between the two germline ends. The CDR3 has 14 amino acids.

The chain couples TRBV5-6 to TRBJ1-2; D unresolved. In germline, CDR1 is SGHDT, CDR2 YYEEEE. There are 19 residues in the CDR3. V shed 1 base and J shed 0 bases, with 22 bases lying between them. For the CDR3, the DNA is TGTGCCAGCAGCTTGTGGCGGGAAGGGTTCGGATTGGCTAACTATGGCTACACCTTC. Protein product: CASSLWREGFGLANYGYTF.

In its sample, this clone was seen once. The genes are TRBV19 and TRBJ2-1; 13 bases are a match to TRBD2. Trimming cost V 4 bases and J 5 bases; bases outside gene matches: 5. The germline gives CDR1 LNHDA, CDR2 SQIVND (reference sequence). The CDR3 is 16 amino acids. Written as DNA, the CDR3 is TGTGCCAGTAGTACTCCGGGACTAGCGGGAAACAATGAGCAGTTCTTC. This sequence encodes CASSTPGLAGNNEQFF.

The V call is TRBV5-6, the J call TRBJ2-2, with 9 nucleotides matching TRBD2. V gave up 3 bases and J gave up 4 bases; unmatched junction bases: 7. The CDR3 contains 16 residues. Germline V lookup: CDR1 SGHDT, CDR2 YYEEEE. This chain's CDR3 is CASSSLAGFSTGELFF. DNA of the CDR3: TGTGCCAGCAGCTCCCTAGCGGGGTTCAGCACCGGGGAGCTGTTTTTT.

This clone appeared once. The rearrangement uses TRBV2 and TRBJ2-5; 7 bases align to TRBD1. J lost 5 bases, V lost 0 bases, and 0 bases had no gene match. Germline V gives CDR1 SNHLY, CDR2 FYNNEI. The CDR3 contains 13 residues. The CDR3: CASSEARGETQYF. For the CDR3, the DNA is TGTGCCAGCAGTGAAGCCAGGGGGGAGACCCAGTACTTC.

J is TRBJ1-2 and V is TRBV5-4; D is possibly TRBD1 (6 bases). The germline V gene has CDR1 SGHNT and CDR2 YYREEE (reference sequence). The CDR3 is made up of 15 amino acids. V was trimmed by 0 bases and J by 5 bases, leaving 14 bases between them. The CDR3 here is CASSLGDNGRYGYTF. CDR3 nucleotide sequence: TGTGCCAGCAGCTTGGGGGACAATGGACGGTATGGCTACACCTTC.

The genes are TRBV2 and TRBJ2-3; 8 nucleotides align to TRBD2. The CDR3 extends over 15 amino acids. The germline V gene has CDR1 SNHLY and CDR2 FYNNEI. The trim removed 0 bases at V and 5 bases at J, leaving 4 bases unmatched. CDR3 nucleotide sequence: TGTGCCAGCAGTGAAGCCGTCGGGAGGGGAGATACGCAGTATTTT. The encoded protein is CASSEAVGRGDTQYF.

This chain joins TRBV6-5 and TRBJ2-2; no firm D call. The germline V gene has CDR1 MNHEY and CDR2 SVGAGI. Trimming stripped 0 bases from V and 4 bases from J, with 9 bases between. This CDR3 contains 15 residues. CDR3 coding DNA: TGTGCCAGCAGTTACTCGAGCGCTGGCACCGGGGAGCTGTTTTTT. Protein sequence: CASSYSSAGTGELFF.

The chain uses TRBV5-4 and TRBJ2-1; 8 nucleotides align to TRBD2. Germline V gene sequence: CDR1 SGHNT, CDR2 YYREEE (reference sequence). Trimming removed 0 bases from V and 3 bases from J; junction bases left unmatched: 2. The CDR3 totals 15 residues. The CDR3 region is CASSLEAGVYNEQFF. CDR3 nucleotides: TGTGCCAGCAGCTTGGAAGCGGGAGTCTACAATGAGCAGTTCTTC.

The sample holds a few counts of this clone. In nucleotides, the CDR3 is TGTGCCAGCAGCCCCTGGAACACCGGGGAGCTGTTTTTT. Protein sequence: CASSPWNTGELFF. The chain links TRBV5-5 to TRBJ2-2; D uncertain. CDR1 SGHKS and CDR2 YYEKEE come from the germline V gene (reference sequence). The CDR3 has 13 amino acids. Trimming took 4 bases from V and 1 from J, leaving 5 bases between them.

Notes on this clone: One end of the junction fails to match germline, which may point to a read error. The chain employs TRBV6-2 or TRBV6-3 and TRBJ2-4; D might be TRBD2 (6 bases). The CDR3 has 16 residues. Germline values: CDR1 MNHEY, CDR2 SVGEGT. CDR3 bases: TGTGCCAGCGGTTACTCAGCGGAGGGGGCCAAAAACATTCAGTACTTC. Translation: CASGYSAEGAKNIQYF.

On this clone: Other DNA sequences from this sample encode an identical CDR3 as well. The rearrangement joins TRBV30 to TRBJ1-5; 8 nucleotides align to TRBD1. V was clipped by 5 bases and J by 2 bases; unmatched bases: 2. This CDR3 has 13 amino acids. The germline V gene has CDR1 GTSNPN and CDR2 SVGIG (reference sequence). Here the CDR3 reads CAWSTGGNQPQHF. The CDR3 DNA reads TGTGCCTGGTCGACAGGGGGCAATCAGCCCCAGCATTTT.

The genes are TRBV29-1 and TRBJ2-1; TRBD2 matches 7 bases. CDR3 length: 14 amino acids. J was trimmed by 5 bases and V by 5 bases; bases with no gene match: 9. Germline V gene data show CDR1 as SQVTM and CDR2 as ANQGSEA. CDR3 coding DNA: TGCAGCGTTTTAACCGGGACTATAGACAATGAGCAGTTCTTC. Translated: CSVLTGTIDNEQFF.

The table lists this clone with a few counts. The chain is built from TRBV6-4 and TRBJ2-3, with 9 positions matching TRBD1. This CDR3 comprises 15 residues. Losses at the gene ends were 5 bases for V and 6 bases for J; bases not matched to a gene: 9. The germline V gene has CDR1 MRHNA and CDR2 SNTAGT. The CDR3 bases are TGTGCCAGCAGTTTTCGGACAGGGGTCTCTGATACGCAGTATTTT. Its protein is CASSFRTGVSDTQYF.

The V gene is TRBV9, the J gene TRBJ2-2; 7 bases line up with TRBD2. The CDR3 loop spans 16 amino acids. CDR1 is SGDLS and CDR2 is YYNGEE in the germline V gene. Losses at the gene ends were 4 bases for V and 4 bases for J; bases not matched to a gene: 10. CDR3 region: CASSNPGGDFTGELFF. The CDR3 region has the DNA TGTGCCAGCAGCAACCCGGGGGGAGATTTCACCGGGGAGCTGTTTTTT.

The chain has TRBV19 and TRBJ2-7; 7 bases are a match to TRBD1. CDR1 is LNHDA and CDR2 is SQIVND in the germline V gene (reference sequence). This CDR3 has 14 residues. Losses at the gene ends were 5 bases for V and 6 bases for J; bases not matched to a gene: 10. The CDR3: CASSATNRGLEQYF. The DNA of the CDR3 is TGTGCCAGTAGTGCAACGAACAGGGGTCTCGAGCAGTACTTC.

The chain recombines TRBV5-6 with TRBJ2-1, with 14 bases lining up with TRBD2. Germline V gene data show CDR1 as SGHDT and CDR2 as YYEEEE. J was trimmed by 9 bases and V by 4 bases; bases with no gene match: 6. CDR3 size: 15 residues. For the CDR3, the DNA is TGTGCCAGCAGCCATGGACTAGCGGGAGGTTTTGAGCAGTTCTTC. It is translated as CASSHGLAGGFEQFF.

The rearrangement uses TRBV19 and TRBJ1-1, with TRBD1 as a possible D gene (5 bases). The CDR3 totals 13 residues. The germline V gene has CDR1 LNHDA and CDR2 SQIVND (reference sequence). The V end was cut by 4 bases, the J end by 3 bases, with 9 bases between. DNA of the CDR3: TGTGCCAGTAGTACGACAGAAGACACTGAAGCTTTCTTT. The encoded protein is CASSTTEDTEAFF. The variable domain in full, with the rest retrieved from reference TRBV19 and TRBJ1-1, is DGGITQSPKYLFRKEGQNVTLSCEQNLNHDAMYWYRQDPGQGLRLIYYSQIVNDFQKGDIAEGYSVSREKKESFPLTVTSAQKNPTAFYLCASSTTEDTEAFFGQGTRLTVV.

The chain links TRBV7-2 to TRBJ2-7, with 7 bases aligning to TRBD2. There are 14 residues in the CDR3. Looked up from germline, CDR1 is SGHTA and CDR2 is FQGNSA. V shed 1 base, J shed 3 bases, and the junction held 3 bases outside the gene matches. Here the CDR3 reads CASSLGLADYEQYF. The CDR3 DNA is TGTGCCAGCAGCTTAGGGCTAGCGGACTACGAGCAGTACTTC.

V is TRBV7-9 and J is TRBJ2-7; TRBD2 is a possible D gene (6 bases). CDR1 SEHNR and CDR2 FQNEAQ come from the germline V gene (reference sequence). The CDR3 contains 15 residues. The V and J ends lost 7 bases and 6 bases respectively, with 22 bases between them. The CDR3, as DNA: TGTGCCAGCACCAGAAGCTGGGACTCCCGGAGCGAGCAGTACTTC. Its translation is CASTRSWDSRSEQYF.